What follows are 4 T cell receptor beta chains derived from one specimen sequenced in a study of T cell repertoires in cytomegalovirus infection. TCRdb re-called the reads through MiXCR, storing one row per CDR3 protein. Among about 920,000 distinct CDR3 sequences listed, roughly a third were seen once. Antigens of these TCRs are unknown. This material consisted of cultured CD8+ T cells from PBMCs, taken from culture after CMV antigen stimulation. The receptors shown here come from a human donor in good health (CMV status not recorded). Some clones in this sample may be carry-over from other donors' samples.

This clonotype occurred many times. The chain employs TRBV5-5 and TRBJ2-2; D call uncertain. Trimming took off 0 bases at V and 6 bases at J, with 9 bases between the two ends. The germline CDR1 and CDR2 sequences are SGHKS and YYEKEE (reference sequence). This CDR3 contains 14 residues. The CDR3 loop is CASSLEWGSGELFF. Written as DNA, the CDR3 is TGTGCCAGCAGCTTGGAATGGGGATCCGGGGAGCTGTTTTTT.

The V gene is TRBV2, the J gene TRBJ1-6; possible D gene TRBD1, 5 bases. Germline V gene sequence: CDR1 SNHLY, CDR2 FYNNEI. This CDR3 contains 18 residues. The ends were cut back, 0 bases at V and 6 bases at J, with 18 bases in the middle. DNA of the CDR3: TGTGCCAGCAGTGAAGCGCCGGGAGGGAGTAGGGGTAATTCACCCCTCCACTTT. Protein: CASSEAPGGSRGNSPLHF.

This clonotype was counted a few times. Written as DNA, the CDR3 is TGTGCCAGCAGTGGACTGGAGGCCTACAGCACAGATACGCAGTATTTT. Protein: CASSGLEAYSTDTQYF. The rearrangement uses TRBV12-3 or TRBV12-4 and TRBJ2-3; possible D gene TRBD2, 5 bases. The CDR3 covers 16 residues. V lost 5 bases to trimming and J lost 0 bases, with 15 bases between them.

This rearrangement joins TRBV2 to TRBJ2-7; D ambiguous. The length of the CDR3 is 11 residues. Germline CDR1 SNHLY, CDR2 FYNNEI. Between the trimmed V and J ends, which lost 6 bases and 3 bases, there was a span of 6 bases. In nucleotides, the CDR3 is TGTGCCAGCAGGGCCTACTACGAGCAGTACGTC. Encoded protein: CASRAYYEQYV.